This T cell receptor beta chain appears in the sequencing data of a study of blood T cell repertoires in COVID-19. As for the study in general: Sites across the United States, Italy and Spain contributed samples from acute and convalescent COVID-19. T cells, B-cell-depleted T cells, or PBMCs provided the cDNA or gDNA that served as material.

As handled by the study authors: Amplified reference gene primers provided the basis for estimating nucleated cell counts. This table comes from immunoSEQ multiplex PCR, and its TCRdb copy is limited to in-frame clones, with some not included. V and J calls plus clone size are reproduced from that table; the DNA served to infer D and trimming. Among 130,000 to 150,000 clones listed, roughly 89% were seen once. Germline values: CDR1 LNHDA, CDR2 SQIVND (reference sequence). The CDR3 is 19 residues long. The germline V and J ends were trimmed by 7 bases and 1 base, with 28 bases remaining between them. The chain employs TRBV19 and TRBJ1-1; the D gene is possibly TRBD1 (5 bases). The source material was peripheral blood. This receptor was identified in a woman in her forties or fifties with active or convalescent COVID-19. The CDR3 here is CASTTGGGYVFTSNTEAFF. The CDR3 DNA follows: TGTGCCAGTACCACGGGGGGAGGGTATGTCTTTACCTCGAACACTGAAGCTTTCTTT.